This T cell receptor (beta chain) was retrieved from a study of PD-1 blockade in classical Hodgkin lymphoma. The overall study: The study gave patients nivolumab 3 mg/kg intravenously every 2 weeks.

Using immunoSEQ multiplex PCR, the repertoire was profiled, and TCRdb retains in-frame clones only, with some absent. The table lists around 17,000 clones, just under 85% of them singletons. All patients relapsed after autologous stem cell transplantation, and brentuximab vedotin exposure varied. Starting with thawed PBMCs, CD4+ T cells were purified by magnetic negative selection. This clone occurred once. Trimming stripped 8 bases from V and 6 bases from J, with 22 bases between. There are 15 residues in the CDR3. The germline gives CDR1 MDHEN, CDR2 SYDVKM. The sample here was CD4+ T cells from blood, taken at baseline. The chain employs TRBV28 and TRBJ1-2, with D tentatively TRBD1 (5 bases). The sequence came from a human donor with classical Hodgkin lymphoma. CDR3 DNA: TGTGCCAGCCGAGTAGATTACAGGCCACTACATGGCTACACCTTC. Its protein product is CASRVDYRPLHGYTF.